The clone carrying this T cell receptor (beta chain) was picked up a small number of times. Its antigen remains unidentified. From germline, CDR1 is SGHVS and CDR2 FNYEAQ. V was trimmed by 5 bases and J by 1 base, leaving 23 bases between them. This CDR3 is 19 amino acids long. After constant-region reverse-primer amplification, full-length variable regions underwent semi-nested PCR with Nested Universal Primer A. TCRdb reprocessed the 5' RACE reads with MiXCR, giving one entry per CDR3 protein. Counted here are 34,000 or so distinct CDR3 sequences, roughly a quarter occurring once; the ten biggest clones make up approximately 2.2%. Study-wide results and caveats: Larger-cohort validation covered only one TCR beta V-J rearrangement. Tumor Treg TCRs overlapped most with tumor naive CD4+ cells.

Cells sorted as Tregs were CD4+, CD25+ and CD127-/low. The sequenced material came from tumor-infiltrating Tregs sorted from the breast tumor. The receptor was derived from a female donor with breast cancer. The rearrangement links TRBV7-6 to TRBJ2-2; D assignment may be TRBD1 or TRBD2 (7 bases each). Here the CDR3 reads CASSLQNPDREGNTGELFF. Here the CDR3 DNA reads TGTGCCAGCAGCCTACAGAATCCCGACAGGGAGGGGAACACCGGGGAGCTGTTTTTT.